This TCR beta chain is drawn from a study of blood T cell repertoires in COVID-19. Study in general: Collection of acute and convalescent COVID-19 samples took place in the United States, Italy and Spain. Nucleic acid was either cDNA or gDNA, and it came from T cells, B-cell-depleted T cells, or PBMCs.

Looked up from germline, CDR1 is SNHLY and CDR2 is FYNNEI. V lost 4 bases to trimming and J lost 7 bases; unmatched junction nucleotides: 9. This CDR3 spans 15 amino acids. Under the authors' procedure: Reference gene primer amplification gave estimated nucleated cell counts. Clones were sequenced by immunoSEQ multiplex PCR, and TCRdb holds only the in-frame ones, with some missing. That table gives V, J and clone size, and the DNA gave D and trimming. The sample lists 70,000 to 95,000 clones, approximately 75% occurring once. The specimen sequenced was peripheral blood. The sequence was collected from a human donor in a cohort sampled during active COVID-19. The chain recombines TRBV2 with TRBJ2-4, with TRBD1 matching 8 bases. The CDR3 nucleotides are TGTGCCAGCAGTGTCCCGGGGACAGGATTGAACATTCAGTACTTC. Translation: CASSVPGTGLNIQYF.